The next 25 T cell receptor beta chains were all read from a single sample in a study of cytomegalovirus exposure and HLA in healthy donors. The PCR had 60 Vbeta and 13 Jbeta primers. Sequencing used immunoSEQ multiplex PCR; TCRdb keeps in-frame clones, though not all of them. This sample lists 130,000 to 150,000 clones; its ten largest clones have under 3.5%. Sequenced: PBMCs. The receptor set was obtained from a man aged 35-49 years in good health and CMV-seronegative.

V is TRBV7-2 and J is TRBJ1-1, with D unresolved. Trimming removed 1 base at V and 2 bases at J, with 11 bases between. Germline loops: CDR1 SGHTA, CDR2 FQGNSA. The CDR3 is 15 amino acids. The CDR3 DNA is TGTGCCAGCAGCTTAGATGGCAGGCCCAACACTGAAGCTTTCTTT. This encodes CASSLDGRPNTEAFF.

The chain carries TRBV7-8 and TRBJ2-3; 14 bases line up with TRBD2. The CDR3 runs to 16 residues. V shed 5 bases, J shed 6 bases, and the junction held 7 bases outside the gene matches. Germline CDR1 SGHVS, CDR2 FQNEAQ. Written as DNA, the CDR3 is TGTGCCAGCAGCCCACGACTAGCGGGGGGGATTGATACGCAGTATTTT. Translation gives CASSPRLAGGIDTQYF.

A word on this clone: One junction end disagrees with the germline gene, perhaps due to a read error. The rearrangement uses TRBV23-1 and TRBJ2-1; 10 bases map to TRBD2. TRBV23-1 is identified as an open reading frame with a role that is uncertain. This CDR3 has 21 amino acids. CDR3 in DNA: TGCGTCAGCAGTCAACCCCGCCAGGTAGCGGGGGGCCCCCTCTCCTACAATGAGCAGTTCTTC. Protein: CVSSQPRQVAGGPLSYNEQFF.

The chain has TRBV19 and TRBJ2-3; D gene uncertain. V was cut by 7 bases and J by 2 bases, with 16 bases left in between. There are 15 residues in the CDR3. Germline CDR1 and CDR2: LNHDA and SQIVND (reference sequence). DNA of the CDR3: TGTGCCAGTACACATCGTCAATCGTTCACAGATACGCAGTATTTT. It is translated as CASTHRQSFTDTQYF. The full variable domain, completed using reference TRBV19 and TRBJ2-3, is DGGITQSPKYLFRKEGQNVTLSCEQNLNHDAMYWYRQDPGQGLRLIYYSQIVNDFQKGDIAEGYSVSREKKESFPLTVTSAQKNPTAFYLCASTHRQSFTDTQYFGPGTRLTVL.

V is TRBV18 and J is TRBJ1-6; a possible D gene is TRBD1 (5 bases). V was shortened by 2 bases and J by 4 bases, with 18 bases between the two germline ends. From germline, CDR1 is KGHSH and CDR2 LQKENI. The CDR3 covers 18 residues. The CDR3 spells CASSPNPARALYNSPLHF. The CDR3 DNA sequence: TGTGCCAGCTCACCAAATCCGGCCAGGGCGCTTTATAATTCACCCCTCCACTTT.

V and J are TRBV10-3 and TRBJ2-3; 8 bases are shared with TRBD1. CDR1 is ENHRY, CDR2 SYGVKD, per germline. J was trimmed by 2 bases and V by 7 bases; bases with no gene match: 5. This CDR3 contains 14 residues. CDR3 amino acids: CAITEDRVTDTQYF. The CDR3 DNA is TGTGCCATCACCGAGGACAGGGTCACAGATACGCAGTATTTT.

The chain links TRBV4-1 to TRBJ1-2; the D is unclear. The V end was cut by 4 bases, the J end by 0 bases, with 12 bases between. Germline CDR1 is MGHRA and CDR2 is YSYEKL. The CDR3 has 15 residues. The CDR3 sequence: CASSPQRHTNYGYTF. The CDR3 region has the DNA TGCGCCAGCAGCCCACAACGACACACTAACTATGGCTACACCTTC.

This sequence joins TRBV5-4 and TRBJ2-3; D not resolved. The CDR3 extends over 13 amino acids. Trimming removed 0 bases at V and 3 bases at J, with 5 bases between. In germline, CDR1 is SGHNT, CDR2 YYREEE (reference sequence). The CDR3: CASSLAQTDTQYF. The DNA for the CDR3 is TGTGCCAGCAGCTTGGCCCAGACAGATACGCAGTATTTT.

As regards this clone: At one end, the junction sequence differs from germline, possibly due to a read error. The V and J genes are TRBV6-1 and TRBJ2-7; 7 bases map to TRBD1. The CDR3 has 15 residues. Germline values: CDR1 MNHNS, CDR2 SASEGT. The CDR3 DNA reads as TGTGCCAGCCGTGAGAGCACAGGGGCGTTCTACGAGCAGTACTTC. Its protein product is CASRESTGAFYEQYF.

This chain links TRBV11-2 with TRBJ1-2; D gene ambiguous. This CDR3 contains 14 residues. Germline-derived CDR1 and CDR2 are SGHAT and FQNNGV. V shed 0 bases and J shed 4 bases, with 9 bases lying between them. The CDR3 loop reads CASSLDPGTYGYTF. In nucleotides, the CDR3 is TGTGCCAGCAGCTTAGATCCGGGAACCTATGGCTACACCTTC.

V gene TRBV7-3 combines with J gene TRBJ1-6; no clear D. The ends were cut back, 0 bases at V and 7 bases at J, with 7 bases in the middle. The CDR3 has 14 amino acids. Germline CDR1 reads SGHTA; CDR2 reads FQGTGA. CDR3 residues: CASSLTMRNSPLHF. The CDR3 DNA reads TGTGCCAGCAGCTTAACGATGAGGAATTCACCCCTCCACTTT.

In nucleotides, the CDR3 is TGCGCCAGCAGCTTGGCAGGCACCCGATCAACCACCTTC. Amino acid sequence: CASSLAGTRSTTF. V usage is TRBV5-1 and J usage is TRBJ1-2; D remains ambiguous. The CDR3 length is 13 residues. CDR1 and CDR2 (germline): SGHRS, YFSETQ. V was pared by 0 bases and J by 13 bases, with 16 bases between.

In DNA, the CDR3 is TGTGCCAGTAGTATAGAGTCCCCTGGGCGGGGGCGCCTTTCGAGCTCCTACAATGAGCAGTTCTTC. This codes for CASSIESPGRGRLSSSYNEQFF. The rearrangement joins TRBV19 to TRBJ2-1; D is perhaps TRBD2 (7 bases). The germline gives CDR1 LNHDA, CDR2 SQIVND (reference sequence). The germline V and J ends were trimmed by 0 bases and 0 bases, with 27 bases remaining between them. This CDR3 comprises 22 residues.

V gene TRBV18 combines with J gene TRBJ1-1; 7 bases agree with TRBD1. The germline V gene encodes CDR1 KGHSH and CDR2 LQKENI. The ends lost 4 bases at V and 7 bases at J; junction bases unmatched: 9. CDR3 length: 14 residues. Written as DNA, the CDR3 is TGTGCCAGCTCACAGGGGGCCGCAACCAATGAAGCTTTCTTT. Its protein product is CASSQGAATNEAFF.

The chain links TRBV5-4 to TRBJ1-4; 12 nucleotides align to TRBD1. The V gene end was trimmed by 4 bases and the J gene end by 8 bases; junction bases not matched to a gene: 9. Germline lookup yields CDR1 SGHNT and CDR2 YYREEE (reference sequence). The CDR3 contains 16 residues. The DNA of the CDR3 is TGTGCCAGCAGCGCCCAAGGGGGGACAGGGGGCGAAAAACTGTTTTTT. Protein product: CASSAQGGTGGEKLFF.

The gene calls are TRBV5-6 and TRBJ2-7, with 12 bases matching TRBD1. The CDR3 contains 15 residues. With V trimmed by 6 bases and J by 3 bases, 7 bases remained unmatched. Germline V gives CDR1 SGHDT, CDR2 YYEEEE. This CDR3 is CASKRRDRGHYEQYF. The DNA for the CDR3 is TGTGCCAGCAAGCGCCGGGACAGGGGGCACTACGAGCAGTACTTC.

The genes are TRBV28 and TRBJ1-1; D possibly corresponds to TRBD1 (6 bases). CDR1 MDHEN and CDR2 SYDVKM come from the germline V gene. CDR3 length: 14 amino acids. V was shortened by 8 bases and J by 5 bases, with 18 bases between the two germline ends. DNA for the CDR3: TGTGCCAGCTGCCCGGGACAAATGGGGACTGAAGCTTTCTTT. As protein: CASCPGQMGTEAFF.

CDR3 nucleotide sequence: TGTGCCAGCAGTTGGGATCAGGGTGAGACCCAGTACTTC. It specifies CASSWDQGETQYF. V gene TRBV14 combines with J gene TRBJ2-5; D may be TRBD1 (5 bases). The CDR3 runs 13 residues. V lost 6 bases, J lost 5 bases, and 13 bases lay in between. Germline V gene sequence: CDR1 SGHDN, CDR2 FVKESK.

This sequence joins TRBV19 and TRBJ2-6; D gene uncertain. Germline CDR1 and CDR2: LNHDA and SQIVND (reference sequence). Trimming removed 0 bases at V and 0 bases at J, with 18 bases between. CDR3 length: 20 amino acids. This CDR3 is CASSIDLLNSRFSGANVLTF. For the CDR3, the DNA is TGTGCCAGTAGTATAGACCTATTGAACTCTAGATTCTCTGGGGCCAACGTCCTGACTTTC. The full variable domain, its missing parts supplied by reference TRBV19 and TRBJ2-6, is DGGITQSPKYLFRKEGQNVTLSCEQNLNHDAMYWYRQDPGQGLRLIYYSQIVNDFQKGDIAEGYSVSREKKESFPLTVTSAQKNPTAFYLCASSIDLLNSRFSGANVLTFGAGSRLTVL.

V usage is TRBV18 and J usage is TRBJ1-4, with 7 bases fitting TRBD1. This CDR3 region has 15 residues. CDR1 is KGHSH and CDR2 is LQKENI in the germline V gene. V lost 5 bases and J lost 5; bases outside the gene matches: 8. CDR3 residues: CASSVDREFNEKLFF. The CDR3 DNA sequence: TGTGCCAGCTCAGTCGACAGGGAATTCAATGAAAAACTGTTTTTT.

The chain is built from TRBV27 and TRBJ1-1; possibly TRBD1 for D (6 bases). The V end was cut by 6 bases, the J end by 1 base, with 9 bases between. CDR1 is MNHEY, CDR2 SMNVEV, per germline (reference sequence). CDR3 length equals 13 residues. CDR3 protein: CASRQGRNTEAFF. Here the CDR3 DNA reads TGTGCCAGCAGACAGGGTCGGAACACTGAAGCTTTCTTT.

This rearrangement joins TRBV5-1 to TRBJ1-2, with 7 bases fitting TRBD1. Germline CDR1 and CDR2: SGHRS and YFSETQ. The ends lost 5 bases at V and 6 bases at J; junction bases unmatched: 13. This CDR3 has 15 residues. The CDR3 sequence is CASRPSQTGVDGYTF. In DNA form, the CDR3 reads TGCGCCAGCAGACCTTCACAAACAGGGGTAGATGGCTACACCTTC.

The rearrangement links TRBV6-1 to TRBJ2-7; TRBD1 aligns across 7 bases. Germline V CDR1 and CDR2: MNHNS, SASEGT. CDR3 length: 14 amino acids. J lost 7 bases, V lost 7 bases, and 13 bases had no gene match. CDR3 sequence: CASNYQGDLGEQYF. As DNA, the CDR3 is TGTGCCAGCAATTATCAGGGGGACCTCGGTGAGCAGTACTTC.

This chain uses TRBV4-3 with TRBJ2-3; 11 nucleotides line up with TRBD2. Germline V CDR1 and CDR2: LGHNA, YSLEER. V shed 0 bases, J shed 0 bases, and the junction held 11 bases outside the gene matches. The length of the CDR3 is 20 residues. CDR3 in amino acids: CASSQDQGLAGGPSTDTQYF. The CDR3 DNA reads as TGCGCCAGCAGCCAAGATCAGGGGCTAGCGGGGGGACCTAGCACAGATACGCAGTATTTT.

The chain is built from TRBV29-1 and TRBJ2-1; maybe TRBD1 (5 bases). CDR3 length equals 16 residues. The ends were cut back, 0 bases at V and 2 bases at J, with 14 bases in the middle. Germline lookup yields CDR1 SQVTM and CDR2 ANQGSEA. The CDR3 protein is CSVEDTTGPTYNEQFF. The CDR3 DNA is TGCAGCGTTGAAGATACAACAGGCCCTACCTACAATGAGCAGTTCTTC.